One and the same sample provided the 4 T cell receptor beta chains below, sequenced in a study of blood T cell repertoires in COVID-19 (TCRdb year 2020). Receptor amplification or capture employed the immunoSEQ multiplex PCR assay. In its TCRdb copy, this immuneACCESS table keeps in-frame sequences only and misses some clones. Where compared with another copy, unresolved V genes explain less than half of these, and the others have no known cause. This sample is represented by over 70,000 clones; about 75% of them were singletons. The ten largest clones add up to 9.8% of the sample. The sequenced sample was peripheral blood. The receptors derive from a woman of 80 years or more with acute or convalescent COVID-19.

The chain joins TRBV7-9 to TRBJ2-5, with 8 bases lining up with TRBD2. Trimming removed 6 bases from V and 1 base from J; junction bases left unmatched: 4. CDR1 is SEHNR and CDR2 is FQNEAQ in the germline V gene (reference sequence). The CDR3 has 14 amino acids. The CDR3, as DNA: TGTGCCAGCAGACCAACTAGCGGCCAAGAGACCCAGTACTTC. This translates into CASRPTSGQETQYF.

J is TRBJ1-4 and V is TRBV5-8; D ambiguous. V dropped 5 bases and J dropped 5 bases, with 13 bases sitting between them. Germline V CDR1 and CDR2: SGHTS, YDEGEE. This CDR3 has 14 amino acids. The CDR3 sequence is CASSTRQVNEKLFF. In DNA form, the CDR3 reads TGTGCCAGCAGTACCCGGCAGGTCAATGAAAAACTGTTTTTT.

The rearrangement links TRBV19 to TRBJ2-3; a weak D match, TRBD2 (6 bases). The ends were cut back, 3 bases at V and 6 bases at J, with 22 bases in the middle. The CDR3 is 17 amino acids. CDR1 is LNHDA and CDR2 is SQIVND in the germline V gene (reference sequence). CDR3 residues: CASSIYMRRATGDTQYF. The CDR3, as DNA: TGTGCCAGTAGTATCTACATGAGGAGGGCCACGGGGGATACGCAGTATTTT.

The V and J genes are TRBV6-1 and TRBJ1-2, with D possibly matching TRBD1 (5 bases). CDR1 is MNHNS and CDR2 is SASEGT in the germline V gene. The CDR3 is 14 amino acids. V lost 2 bases to trimming and J lost 7 bases, with 14 bases between them. CDR3: CASSELGKGSGYTF. The CDR3 DNA sequence: TGTGCCAGCAGTGAATTAGGAAAGGGGTCTGGCTACACCTTC.